This T cell receptor (beta chain) was sequenced for a study of blood T cell repertoires in COVID-19. As for the study in general: Sites in the United States, Italy and Spain provided acute and convalescent COVID-19 samples. Sample material is recorded as cDNA or gDNA derived from T cells, B-cell-depleted T cells, or PBMCs.

Study processing details: Reference gene primer amplification yielded estimated nucleated cell counts. Data came from immunoSEQ multiplex PCR; TCRdb stores just in-frame clones and leaves some out. That table is the source of V, J and clone size, and D and trimming were worked out from the DNA. The sample lists 90,000 to 150,000 clones, 85% to 90% occurring once. CDR1 is SGHRS, CDR2 YFSETQ, per germline. There are 16 residues in the CDR3. V shed 4 bases and J shed 4 bases, with 15 bases lying between them. This receptor was obtained from a human donor with acute or convalescent COVID-19. The donor label of this sample is uncertain. This chain joins TRBV5-1 and TRBJ2-6, with D maybe TRBD2 (7 bases). The specimen was peripheral blood. Here the CDR3 reads CASSLGGATGANVLTF. The CDR3 nucleotides are TGCGCCAGCAGCCTTGGGGGGGCGACCGGGGCCAACGTCCTGACTTTC.